One and the same sample provided the 27 T cell receptor beta chains below, sequenced in a study of blood T cell repertoires in COVID-19. Method: immunoSEQ multiplex PCR; TCRdb's copy keeps in-frame clones and lacks some. This table holds roughly 50,000 clones, about 90% found once. Sequencing was done on a sample of peripheral blood. The receptors were sampled from a man aged 80 or over with acute or convalescent COVID-19.

This clone appeared once. J is TRBJ2-7 and V is TRBV3-1 (or the pseudogene TRBV3-2); 14 bases are shared with TRBD2. V gave up 5 bases and J gave up 5 bases; unmatched junction bases: 5. The CDR3 has 15 amino acids. Germline CDR1 reads LGHDT; CDR2 reads YNNKEL (reference sequence). This CDR3 is CASSWTSGGSHEQYF. CDR3 DNA sequence: TGTGCCAGCAGCTGGACTAGCGGGGGGTCCCACGAGCAGTACTTC.

This clone was observed a handful of times. This sequence joins TRBV5-5 and TRBJ2-1; D perhaps matches TRBD1 (6 bases). This CDR3 has 15 amino acids. Per the germline V gene, CDR1 is SGHKS and CDR2 is YYEKEE (reference sequence). Trimming pared 0 bases from V and 6 bases from J, leaving 13 bases between. The CDR3 loop reads CASSLEQGVFNEQFF. CDR3 sequence (DNA): TGTGCCAGCAGCTTGGAACAGGGAGTATTCAATGAGCAGTTCTTC.

The chain has TRBV27 and TRBJ1-1; D is unclear. Trimming stripped 1 base from V and 5 bases from J, with 11 bases between. This CDR3 comprises 14 residues. CDR1 is MNHEY, CDR2 SMNVEV, per germline (reference sequence). The CDR3 region is CASSLFPLMTEAFF. The CDR3, as DNA: TGTGCCAGCAGTTTATTCCCACTCATGACTGAAGCTTTCTTT.

V and J are TRBV30 and TRBJ2-2; D unclear. Trimming shortened V by 0 bases and J by 8 bases, and 7 bases separated the two germline ends. Germline-derived CDR1 and CDR2 are GTSNPN and SVGIG (reference sequence). The CDR3 runs to 12 residues. CDR3 nucleotides: TGTGCCTGGAGTGTGCGGTATGGGGAGCTGTTTTTT. This translates into CAWSVRYGELFF.

This clone was observed once. The J gene is TRBJ1-1, the V gene TRBV6-2 or TRBV6-3, with D unclear. V lost 4 bases to trimming and J lost 3 bases, with 15 bases between them. CDR1 is MNHEY and CDR2 is SVGEGT in the germline V gene. The CDR3 extends over 15 amino acids. The DNA for the CDR3 is TGTGCCAGCAGTTCAGAGGCGGGGAAGTACACTGAAGCTTTCTTT. Protein sequence: CASSSEAGKYTEAFF.

The chain uses TRBV19 and TRBJ1-6; D unresolved. In germline, CDR1 is LNHDA, CDR2 SQIVND (reference sequence). The CDR3 sequence is 15 residues long. V gave up 6 bases and J gave up 10 bases, with 19 bases separating them. CDR3 bases: TGTGCCAGTAGCTATGGGCTGCAGGCAAGATCACCCCTCCACTTT. Encoded protein: CASSYGLQARSPLHF.

The genes are TRBV5-1 and TRBJ1-4; D gene ambiguous. The ends were cut back, 0 bases at V and 4 bases at J, with 7 bases in the middle. Germline loops: CDR1 SGHRS, CDR2 YFSETQ. The CDR3 consists of 14 residues. This CDR3 reads CASSLGGYNEKLFF. In DNA, the CDR3 is TGCGCCAGCAGCTTGGGAGGTTATAATGAAAAACTGTTTTTT. The whole variable domain, remainder taken from reference TRBV5-1 and TRBJ1-4, is KAGVTQTPRYLIKTRGQQVTLSCSPISGHRSVSWYQQTPGQGLQFLFEYFSETQRNKGNFPGRFSGRQFSNSRSEMNVSTLELGDSALYLCASSLGGYNEKLFFGSGTQLSVL.

The rearrangement links TRBV7-8 to TRBJ1-2; D perhaps matches TRBD1 (6 bases). Per germline, CDR1 SGHVS and CDR2 FQNEAQ. Trimming pared 2 bases from V and 4 bases from J, leaving 23 bases between. The CDR3 covers 18 residues. The CDR3 region has the DNA TGTGCCAGCAGCTTATCCCTACAGACAGGCCAATGGGGCTATGGCTACACCTTC. Translating it yields CASSLSLQTGQWGYGYTF.

This clone was seen once. The rearrangement uses TRBV5-1 and TRBJ2-3; unclear D gene. The CDR3 consists of 12 residues. Looked up from germline, CDR1 is SGHRS and CDR2 is YFSETQ. V lost 3 bases to trimming and J lost 2 bases, with 4 bases between them. This CDR3 reads CASSSHTDTQYF. CDR3 sequence (DNA): TGCGCCAGCAGCTCCCACACAGATACGCAGTATTTT.

The chain employs TRBV15 and TRBJ1-4, with TRBD1 identical over 7 bases. The CDR3 is 14 residues long. The J segment lost 8 bases and the V segment lost 0 bases, leaving 3 bases of the junction unmatched. Germline V lookup: CDR1 LNHNV, CDR2 YYDKDF (reference sequence). CDR3 sequence reads: CATSRDRGDEKLFF. For the CDR3, the DNA is TGTGCCACCAGCAGAGACAGGGGGGACGAAAAACTGTTTTTT.

The chain couples TRBV6-5 to TRBJ1-2; TRBD1 might be the D (5 bases). The germline V and J ends were trimmed by 11 bases and 4 bases, with 17 bases remaining between them. The CDR3 totals 13 residues. Germline V gene data show CDR1 as MNHEY and CDR2 as SVGAGI. The CDR3 protein is CAARKGSGYGYTF. CDR3 DNA: TGTGCCGCCCGAAAGGGGTCTGGCTATGGCTACACCTTC.

The genes are TRBV3-1 (or the pseudogene TRBV3-2) and TRBJ1-5; D not resolved. The CDR3 consists of 14 residues. With 0 bases removed from V and 9 bases from J, the gap between germline ends came to 12 bases. CDR1 is LGHDT and CDR2 is YNNKEL in the germline V gene (reference sequence). CDR3: CASSQDVGRPPQHF. CDR3 DNA: TGTGCCAGCAGCCAAGATGTCGGCAGGCCGCCCCAGCATTTT.

The genes are TRBV15 and TRBJ2-2; D call uncertain. This CDR3 contains 14 residues. The V and J ends lost 0 bases and 1 base respectively, with 3 bases between them. CDR1 LNHNV and CDR2 YYDKDF come from the germline V gene (reference sequence). The CDR3 DNA reads as TGTGCCACCAGCAGAGATATGAACACCGGGGAGCTGTTTTTT. As protein: CATSRDMNTGELFF.

This sequence joins TRBV5-3 and TRBJ2-2, with TRBD1 identical over 7 bases. TRBV5-3 is an ORF, with its function uncertain. This CDR3 has 16 amino acids. J lost 5 bases, V lost 0 bases, and 7 bases had no gene match. As DNA, the CDR3 is TGTGCCAGAAGCTTGGTGGCCCACAGGGGTACCGGGGAGCTGTTTTTT. Amino acids: CARSLVAHRGTGELFF.

The chain has TRBV4-1 and TRBJ2-3; TRBD1 matches 9 bases. Germline V lookup: CDR1 MGHRA, CDR2 YSYEKL. The junction had 7 bases not matched to a gene; V was cut back by 2 bases and J by 4 bases. CDR3 length: 16 amino acids. The CDR3 loop reads CASSQQQGASADTQYF. Here the CDR3 DNA reads TGCGCCAGCAGCCAACAACAGGGGGCGAGCGCAGATACGCAGTATTTT.

This chain uses TRBV6-5 with TRBJ2-7; 9 bases line up with TRBD1. The junction had 8 bases not matched to a gene; V was cut back by 6 bases and J by 2 bases. CDR1 is MNHEY and CDR2 is SVGAGI in the germline V gene. This CDR3 is 15 amino acids long. As DNA, the CDR3 is TGTGCCAGCAGCTCGACCGGGACAGGGACCTACGAGCAGTACTTC. This sequence encodes CASSSTGTGTYEQYF.

This chain connects TRBV7-3 to TRBJ1-1, with unresolved D. V lost 2 bases and J 4 bases, leaving 14 bases between the germline ends. The CDR3 covers 15 residues. CDR1 is SGHTA and CDR2 is FQGTGA in the germline V gene. CDR3 sequence reads: CASSLLFAGSTEAFF. The CDR3, as DNA: TGTGCCAGCAGCTTACTTTTCGCCGGTTCCACTGAAGCTTTCTTT.

The J gene is TRBJ1-2, the V gene TRBV18, with 10 bases that match TRBD1. V shed 4 bases, J shed 6 bases, and the junction held 8 bases outside the gene matches. The CDR3 has 15 residues. Germline V gene data show CDR1 as KGHSH and CDR2 as LQKENI. CDR3 in DNA: TGTGCCAGCTCACTATCCGGGACAGGGGTTGATGGCTACACCTTC. Translating gives CASSLSGTGVDGYTF.

This chain uses TRBV10-3 with TRBJ2-7; 12 bases are shared with TRBD1. The J segment lost 5 bases and the V segment lost 6 bases, leaving 5 bases of the junction unmatched. CDR1 is ENHRY, CDR2 SYGVKD, per germline. This CDR3 spans 14 amino acids. As DNA, the CDR3 is TGTGCCATCAGGGGGGACAGGGGGCATAACGAGCAGTACTTC. It codes for CAIRGDRGHNEQYF.

The rearrangement joins TRBV2 to TRBJ1-2; 7 bases agree with TRBD1. The CDR3 spans 14 residues. With V trimmed by 6 bases and J by 4 bases, 8 bases remained unmatched. CDR1 and CDR2 (germline): SNHLY, FYNNEI. The CDR3 DNA sequence: TGTGCCAGCAGAGCCGACAGGGACTCCTATGGCTACACCTTC. Protein sequence: CASRADRDSYGYTF.

The chain couples TRBV6-5 to TRBJ1-6; no reliable D call. Trimming shortened V by 6 bases and J by 5 bases, and 11 bases separated the two germline ends. CDR1 MNHEY and CDR2 SVGAGI come from the germline V gene. The CDR3 has 14 residues. CDR3 DNA sequence: TGTGCCAGCAGCTTCCGGGAGAATAATTCACCCCTCCACTTT. This gives the protein CASSFRENNSPLHF.

The V gene is TRBV5-1, the J gene TRBJ2-7; D may be TRBD2 (6 bases). V was cut by 2 bases and J by 7 bases, with 16 bases left in between. Germline CDR1 SGHRS, CDR2 YFSETQ. The length of the CDR3 is 14 residues. CDR3 sequence: CASSLISAGIEQYF. The CDR3 bases are TGCGCCAGCAGCTTAATAAGTGCGGGGATTGAGCAGTACTTC.

This clone is a singleton in its sample. The chain is built from TRBV2 and TRBJ2-1, with 8 bases that match TRBD1. Germline trimming cut 5 bases from V and 4 bases from J; bases unmatched to any gene: 10. This CDR3 is 16 amino acids long. Germline CDR1 reads SNHLY; CDR2 reads FYNNEI. CDR3 region: CASSPIGTGVYNEQFF. DNA of the CDR3: TGTGCCAGCAGTCCTATCGGGACAGGCGTTTACAATGAGCAGTTCTTC. Based on the CDR3 plus reference TRBV2 and TRBJ2-1, the full variable domain is EPEVTQTPSHQVTQMGQEVILRCVPISNHLYFYWYRQILGQKVEFLVSFYNNEISEKSEIFDDQFSVERPDGSNFTLKIRSTKLEDSAMYFCASSPIGTGVYNEQFFGPGTRLTVL.

The chain couples TRBV29-1 to TRBJ1-3, with D possibly being TRBD1 (6 bases). Germline V CDR1 and CDR2: SQVTM, ANQGSEA. The V end was cut by 4 bases, the J end by 1 base, with 8 bases between. The CDR3 covers 13 residues. CDR3 loop: CSVGQVSGNTIYF. CDR3 nucleotide sequence: TGCAGCGTTGGACAGGTTTCTGGAAACACCATATATTTT.

V and J are TRBV4-1 and TRBJ2-3, with D tentatively TRBD2 (5 bases). CDR3 length: 12 residues. V lost 5 bases and J 6 bases, leaving 9 bases between the germline ends. Germline CDR1 is MGHRA and CDR2 is YSYEKL. The CDR3 spells CASSLRGDTQYF. The DNA for the CDR3 is TGCGCCAGCAGCTTAAGAGGGGATACGCAGTATTTT.

V gene TRBV30 combines with J gene TRBJ2-2; perhaps TRBD2 as D (5 bases). CDR3 length: 14 amino acids. Germline assignment: CDR1 GTSNPN and CDR2 SVGIG (reference sequence). DNA of the CDR3: TGTGCGTGCGGAGGACCAGGCGAAACCGGGGAGCTGTTTTTT. It encodes CACGGPGETGELFF.

The V and J genes are TRBV10-3 and TRBJ1-1; 9 nucleotides align to TRBD1. V lost 0 bases and J lost 8; bases outside the gene matches: 1. The CDR3 is made up of 13 amino acids. The germline V gene has CDR1 ENHRY and CDR2 SYGVKD. This CDR3 reads CAISESDRGEAFF. CDR3 DNA: TGTGCCATCAGTGAGTCGGACAGGGGCGAAGCTTTCTTT.